Shown below are 9 T cell receptor beta chains from a single sample sequenced in a study of OX40 agonist ivuxolimab in advanced cancers. Measured with immunoSEQ multiplex PCR; TCRdb has only the in-frame clones, and not every one. The sample records roughly 73,000 clones, around nine tenths being singletons. This specimen was CD4+ or CD8+ T cells sorted from blood, taken in a trial of the OX40 agonist ivuxolimab. These receptors all stem from an adult with an advanced solid tumor such as melanoma, head and neck, liver or kidney cancer.

The rearrangement joins TRBV27 to TRBJ1-6; D may be TRBD1 (5 bases). The germline gives CDR1 MNHEY, CDR2 SMNVEV (reference sequence). This CDR3 comprises 16 residues. V was clipped by 4 bases and J by 7 bases, with 17 bases between them. Written as DNA, the CDR3 is TGTGCCAGCAGTTGGGGATGGGGACGGCCCAATTCACCCCTCCACTTT. It specifies CASSWGWGRPNSPLHF.

The chain's CDR3 is CASSLGAGSGEQFF. CDR3 nucleotides: TGTGCCAGCAGCTTAGGTGCAGGGTCGGGTGAGCAGTTCTTC. The chain has TRBV11-3 and TRBJ2-1; tentatively, D is TRBD1 (5 bases). Trimming took 1 base from V and 9 from J, leaving 13 bases between them. The CDR3 contains 14 residues. CDR1 SGHNT and CDR2 YENEEA come from the germline V gene.

V is TRBV28 and J is TRBJ2-5; D might be TRBD1 (5 bases). TRBJ2-7 matches the DNA end more closely, so the J call is doubtful. CDR3 length equals 14 residues. The germline CDR1 and CDR2 sequences are MDHEN and SYDVKM. The CDR3 spells CASSLWQGQYEQYF. The CDR3, as DNA: TGTGCCAGCAGTTTATGGCAGGGCCAATACGAGCAGTACTTC.

By its share, this clone is medium-sized. The same CDR3 is also encoded by other DNA sequences in this sample. This chain connects TRBV11-2 to TRBJ1-5; 8 bases line up with TRBD1. After removal of 5 bases from V and 7 bases from J, the junction contained 4 bases not matched to a gene. CDR3 length: 13 residues. Per germline, CDR1 SGHAT and CDR2 FQNNGV. The CDR3 DNA is TGTGCCAGCAGCCCGGGGGACAGGCAGCCCCAGCATTTT. Amino acids: CASSPGDRQPQHF.

V gene TRBV6-5 combines with J gene TRBJ1-2; D is undetermined. Germline assignment: CDR1 MNHEY and CDR2 SVGAGI. Trimming stripped 2 bases from V and 4 bases from J, with 5 bases between. The CDR3 length is 12 residues. CDR3 loop: CASSYRGYGYTF. The CDR3 coding sequence is TGTGCCAGCAGTTACCGAGGCTATGGCTACACCTTC.

The chain carries TRBV13 and TRBJ1-5, with 8 nucleotides matching TRBD1. The V gene's germline CDR1 is PRHDT and CDR2 FYEKMQ (reference sequence). The CDR3 loop spans 16 amino acids. Trimming removed 3 bases from V and 5 bases from J; junction bases left unmatched: 9. The DNA of the CDR3 is TGTGCCAGCAGCTTTACCCTGGGACAGGCCCATCAGCCCCAGCATTTT. Translation gives CASSFTLGQAHQPQHF.

The chain carries TRBV4-2 and TRBJ1-1; the match to TRBD1 covers 7 bases. The CDR3 length is 16 residues. Germline values: CDR1 LGHNA, CDR2 YNFKEQ. The ends lost 0 bases at V and 3 bases at J; junction bases unmatched: 7. The CDR3 DNA follows: TGTGCCAGCAGCCAAGACGGGACAGCTTCACACACTGAAGCTTTCTTT. Amino acids: CASSQDGTASHTEAFF.

The chain has TRBV2 and TRBJ2-5; TRBD2 matches at 9 bases. Germline lookup yields CDR1 SNHLY and CDR2 FYNNEI. The CDR3 covers 15 residues. Trimming at V came to 6 bases and at J to 4 bases, leaving 9 bases not matched to a gene. CDR3 sequence (DNA): TGTGCCAGCAGCGGGGAGGCGGGGGGGAGAGAGACCCAGTACTTC. Translation: CASSGEAGGRETQYF.

The CDR3 here is CASNMAGRLAETQYF. Written as DNA, the CDR3 is TGCGCCAGCAACATGGCAGGGAGACTGGCAGAGACCCAGTACTTC. V is TRBV5-1 and J is TRBJ2-5; D possibly matches TRBD1 or TRBD2 (5 bases each). Trimming shortened V by 6 bases and J by 4 bases, and 19 bases separated the two germline ends. The germline V gene has CDR1 SGHRS and CDR2 YFSETQ. This CDR3 is built from 15 residues.